The entry that follows covers one TCR beta chain sequence. Repertoires were generated with immunoSEQ multiplex PCR, while TCRdb's copy carries only in-frame clones and drops some. The sample holds over 95,000 clones, around nine tenths seen once. The germline gives CDR1 LGHNA, CDR2 YNFKEQ. This CDR3 is built from 13 residues. The ends were cut back, 4 bases at V and 4 bases at J, with 10 bases in the middle. The source of the sample is a study of T cells after somatic rescue of genetic block. The receptor's source is a woman under 30. What was sequenced was peripheral blood mononuclear cells (PBMCs). The genes are TRBV4-2 and TRBJ2-5; tentatively, D is TRBD2 (6 bases). The DNA for the CDR3 is TGTGCCAGCAGCCTCGGGGGTCTAGAGACCCAGTACTTC. It specifies CASSLGGLETQYF.